Included here is one T cell receptor (beta chain) sequence, with context. The donors, healthy Caucasians from Russia, were aged roughly 6 to 90. The sample is drawn from a study of blood T cells in healthy people across ages. The authors ran a second PCR of about 6 to 11 cycles using a sample-barcoded 5' primer and a J-beta primer mix. Unique molecular identifiers of 12 random nucleotides labeled each cDNA. CDR3-containing paired-end reads numbered at least 2.5 million in each sample. TCRdb used MiXCR to reprocess the 5' RACE reads, holding one entry per CDR3 protein. The sample records 1.5 million to 2 million distinct CDR3 sequences, around half being singletons. Per the germline V gene, CDR1 is MNHEY and CDR2 is SVGAGI. The CDR3 is 15 amino acids. The junction had 5 bases not matched to a gene; V was cut back by 5 bases and J by 2 bases.

The sample was blood. The chain couples TRBV6-5 to TRBJ2-5; TRBD1 matches 10 bases. The clonotype comes from a woman in her thirties or forties in good health. This CDR3 is CASSRTGGWQETQYF. DNA of the CDR3: TGTGCCAGCAGTCGGACAGGGGGTTGGCAAGAGACCCAGTACTTC.